The T cell receptor (beta chain) described here comes from a study of Tregs in tolerant kidney transplant recipients. CD4+CD25+CD127- Tregs, CD4+CD25- non-Tregs, CD4 and CD8 cells were sorted. The method was immunoSEQ multiplex PCR; TCRdb's version includes in-frame clones alone and lacks a portion of them. This repertoire shows about 83,000 clones, approximately 98% found once; its top ten account for 0.55% to 0.6%. The clonotype comes from a human donor who received a combined kidney and bone marrow transplant. The sample was CD4+ T cells from blood, taken before the transplant.

CDR3 in amino acids: CASSYGSSRANVLTF. For the CDR3, the DNA is TGTGCCAGCAGTTACGGGTCTAGCAGGGCCAACGTCCTGACTTTC. This rearrangement joins TRBV6-5 to TRBJ2-6, with D perhaps matching TRBD2 (5 bases). Trimming stripped 2 bases from V and 5 bases from J, with 10 bases between. The CDR3 has 15 amino acids. Germline-derived CDR1 and CDR2 are MNHEY and SVGAGI.